The next 17 T cell receptor beta chains were all read from a single sample in a study of T cells in Graves' hyperthyroidism and ophthalmopathy. RNA transcripts served as the template for amplifying TCR beta CDR3 regions. In the first-round RT-PCR of the TCR CDR3, the HTBI primer set was used. From the multiplex PCR reads, TCRdb called clonotypes with MiXCR, one entry per CDR3 protein. In the table there are nearly 250,000 distinct CDR3 sequences, 15% to 20% of which are singletons. The sequencing input was blood. These receptor sequences come from a woman aged 18-29 years with Graves' ophthalmopathy.

This clonotype was seen only a few times. The V call is TRBV19, the J call TRBJ2-1; TRBD2 might be the D (6 bases). V was cut by 5 bases and J by 4 bases, with 9 bases left in between. Germline assignment: CDR1 LNHDA and CDR2 SQIVND (reference sequence). This CDR3 comprises 13 residues. CDR3 loop: CASSWREYNEQFF. The DNA for the CDR3 is TGTGCCAGTAGTTGGAGGGAATACAATGAGCAGTTCTTC.

V is TRBV19 and J is TRBJ1-3; 9 bases are a match to TRBD1. V trimming: 4 bases; J trimming: 2 bases; junction bases outside the gene matches: 6. CDR3 length: 16 residues. Germline V gene lookup returns CDR1 LNHDA and CDR2 SQIVND (reference sequence). In nucleotides, the CDR3 is TGTGCCAGTAGTACAACACAGGGGGCGACTGGAAACACCATATATTTT. Protein: CASSTTQGATGNTIYF.

This clonotype was found many times. This chain links TRBV12-3 or TRBV12-4 with TRBJ2-7; perhaps TRBD1 as D (6 bases). V was trimmed by 9 bases and J by 5 bases, leaving 20 bases between them. The CDR3 has 14 residues. CDR3 nucleotide sequence: TGTGCCAGTAGCTTGACAGGAGTAATTGACGAGCAGTACTTC. This translates into CASSLTGVIDEQYF.

The sample holds many counts of this clonotype. V and J are TRBV9 and TRBJ1-1; D is possibly TRBD1 (6 bases). Between the trimmed V and J ends, which lost 3 bases and 4 bases, there was a span of 16 bases. The CDR3 covers 15 residues. Germline CDR1 SGDLS, CDR2 YYNGEE. CDR3 nucleotides: TGTGCCAGCAGCGGATATCCGGGGGGCCTCACTGAAGCTTTCTTT. It is translated as CASSGYPGGLTEAFF.

This clonotype was counted ten times or more. V gene TRBV20-1 combines with J gene TRBJ2-7; the match to TRBD2 covers 10 bases. The CDR3 spans 18 residues. Germline values: CDR1 DFQATT, CDR2 SNEGSKA (reference sequence). The V and J ends lost 3 bases and 7 bases, in that order; junction bases with no gene match: 21. CDR3 nucleotide sequence: TGCAGTGCTAGGACGGTGAGACTAGCGGGTGTTCCTACTGGGGAGCAGTACTTC. Its translation: CSARTVRLAGVPTGEQYF.

This clonotype was seen many times. V usage is TRBV10-2 and J usage is TRBJ2-1; TRBD2 agrees at 13 bases. CDR1 and CDR2 (germline): WSHSY, SAAADI. This CDR3 comprises 15 residues. V shed 7 bases, J shed 7 bases, and the junction held 7 bases outside the gene matches. The CDR3 nucleotides read TGCGCCAGCAAAGGACTAGCGGGAGTCTTAAATGAGCAGTTCTTC. As protein: CASKGLAGVLNEQFF.

The chain uses TRBV20-1 and TRBJ2-2; 11 bases match TRBD2. In germline, CDR1 is DFQATT, CDR2 SNEGSKA (reference sequence). V gave up 1 base and J gave up 7 bases; unmatched junction bases: 2. The CDR3 has 14 residues. CDR3 region: CSARGLAGYGELFF. The CDR3 coding sequence is TGCAGTGCTAGAGGACTAGCGGGATACGGGGAGCTGTTTTTT.

There are many counts of this clonotype. The rearrangement links TRBV28 to TRBJ2-3; 7 nucleotides align to TRBD2. CDR3 length equals 18 residues. V lost 3 bases, J lost 3 bases, and 15 bases stayed unmatched. Germline-derived CDR1 and CDR2 are MDHEN and SYDVKM. For the CDR3, the DNA is TGTGCCAGCAGTTTCTGGAGCCACCAAGCGGGATTGACAGATACGCAGTATTTT. As protein: CASSFWSHQAGLTDTQYF.

This chain connects TRBV5-6 to TRBJ1-2, with a tentative D call TRBD1 (6 bases). Germline CDR1 SGHDT, CDR2 YYEEEE. Trimming left V 4 bases short and J 1 base short, with 14 bases between. The CDR3 is made up of 15 amino acids. The CDR3 nucleotides read TGTGCCAGCAGCCCTGGACAGAATATTAACTATGGCTACACCTTC. It translates to CASSPGQNINYGYTF.

This clonotype showed up many times. The V call is TRBV7-9, the J call TRBJ2-3, with 7 bases lining up with TRBD2. Trimming took 2 bases from V and 1 from J; bases not matched to a gene: 6. This CDR3 spans 16 amino acids. Germline assignment: CDR1 SEHNR and CDR2 FQNEAQ (reference sequence). The chain's CDR3 is CASSLPRAGRTDTQYF. In DNA, the CDR3 is TGTGCCAGCAGCTTACCGCGAGCGGGGCGCACAGATACGCAGTATTTT.

This clonotype occurred many times. The chain is built from TRBV11-1 and TRBJ2-4, with 7 bases fitting TRBD2. The CDR3 runs 15 residues. The V gene end was trimmed by 0 bases and the J gene end by 8 bases; junction bases not matched to a gene: 7. CDR1 and CDR2 from the germline V gene are SGHAT and FQDESV (reference sequence). CDR3 region: CASSLAPGLDDIQYF. CDR3 DNA: TGTGCCAGCAGCTTAGCGCCTGGACTAGACGACATTCAGTACTTC.

The chain carries TRBV11-2 and TRBJ2-1, with 16 bases fitting TRBD2. Germline CDR1 SGHAT, CDR2 FQNNGV. The CDR3 runs 17 residues. V shed 5 bases, J shed 2 bases, and the junction held 3 bases outside the gene matches. The CDR3 DNA reads as TGTGCCAGCAGCCCTGGGACTAGCGGGAGGGCCTACAATGAGCAGTTCTTC. Residues: CASSPGTSGRAYNEQFF.

The sample holds many counts of this clonotype. V is TRBV9 and J is TRBJ1-1; no clear D gene. The CDR3 has 13 residues. Trimming removed 0 bases at V and 5 bases at J, with 8 bases between. Germline CDR1 and CDR2: SGDLS and YYNGEE. Written as DNA, the CDR3 is TGTGCCAGCAGCGTAGCTACTCGGACTGAAGCTTTCTTT. Translation gives CASSVATRTEAFF.

This clonotype was seen at least ten times. The chain links TRBV5-1 to TRBJ2-1; the D is unclear. Between the trimmed V and J ends, which lost 0 bases and 8 bases, there was a span of 9 bases. CDR1 and CDR2 from the germline V gene are SGHRS and YFSETQ. CDR3 length equals 13 residues. The DNA of the CDR3 is TGCGCCAGCAGCTTGGTCCAGCCCGATGAGCAGTTCTTC. Translation gives CASSLVQPDEQFF. The full variable domain, in which reference TRBV5-1 and TRBJ2-1 provide the parts outside the CDR3, is KAGVTQTPRYLIKTRGQQVTLSCSPISGHRSVSWYQQTPGQGLQFLFEYFSETQRNKGNFPGRFSGRQFSNSRSEMNVSTLELGDSALYLCASSLVQPDEQFFGPGTRLTVL.

This clonotype occurred many times. The chain has TRBV6-2 or TRBV6-3 and TRBJ1-1; 9 nucleotides line up with TRBD1. The CDR3 spans 14 residues. The germline CDR1 and CDR2 sequences are MNHEY and SVGEGT. Germline trimming cut 1 base from V and 7 bases from J; bases unmatched to any gene: 4. This CDR3 reads CASSYWGQGREAFF. Here the CDR3 DNA reads TGTGCCAGCAGTTACTGGGGACAGGGCCGTGAAGCTTTCTTT.

This clonotype appeared many times. This chain connects TRBV7-9 to TRBJ1-2; D call uncertain. Deletions cut 1 base from V and 14 bases from J, with 11 bases between. Germline V gene sequence: CDR1 SEHNR, CDR2 FQNEAQ (reference sequence). CDR3 length equals 11 residues. The CDR3 region has the DNA TGTGCCAGCAGCTTAGAAGGGCAGCGGACCTTC. It specifies CASSLEGQRTF.

This clonotype was detected many times. The V and J genes are TRBV4-3 and TRBJ2-1; D uncertain. V gave up 0 bases and J gave up 5 bases, with 14 bases separating them. Looked up from germline, CDR1 is LGHNA and CDR2 is YSLEER. The CDR3 sequence is 16 residues long. The chain's CDR3 is CASSQDRPRPHNEQFF. CDR3 in DNA: TGCGCCAGCAGCCAAGACAGGCCTCGGCCTCACAATGAGCAGTTCTTC.